This TCR beta chain came from a study of blood T cell repertoires in COVID-19. Looking at the study overall: The United States, Italy and Spain provided the acute and convalescent COVID-19 samples. From T cells, B-cell-depleted T cells, or PBMCs came the material, which was cDNA or gDNA.

Per the original methods: Reference gene primers were amplified, and this amplification served to estimate nucleated cell counts. Assay: immunoSEQ multiplex PCR; the TCRdb copy retains only in-frame clones and omits some. From that table come the V and J calls and clone size; the DNA was used to work out D and trimming. The repertoire holds around 93,000 clones, 70% to 90% seen once, with around 4.4% in the top ten. The material sequenced was peripheral blood. This receptor was identified in a man in his fifties or sixties with acute or convalescent COVID-19.

The chain's CDR3 is CASSTGTNLNQPQHF. The CDR3 region has the DNA TGTGCCAGTAGTACCGGGACAAACCTAAATCAGCCCCAGCATTTT. The gene calls are TRBV19 and TRBJ1-5, with D perhaps TRBD1 (6 bases). V lost 4 bases, J lost 4 bases, and 14 bases lay in between. The length of the CDR3 is 15 residues. Per germline, CDR1 LNHDA and CDR2 SQIVND (reference sequence).